Listed here are 21 T cell receptor beta chains from one sample, sequenced in a study of OX40 agonist ivuxolimab in advanced cancers. Here immunoSEQ multiplex PCR was the method, and the copy in TCRdb shows in-frame clones only, minus some. The repertoire holds 48,000 or so clones, nearly 85% seen once, with roughly 1.1% in the top ten. The starting material was CD4+ or CD8+ T cells sorted from blood, obtained in a trial of the OX40 agonist ivuxolimab. These receptors originate from an adult with an advanced solid tumor such as melanoma, head and neck, liver or kidney cancer.

The V call is TRBV15, the J call TRBJ2-6; D tentatively reads TRBD1 or TRBD2 (5 bases each). The germline V and J ends were trimmed by 0 bases and 0 bases, with 9 bases remaining between them. The CDR3 consists of 17 residues. Germline V gene data show CDR1 as LNHNV and CDR2 as YYDKDF (reference sequence). The CDR3, as DNA: TGTGCCACCAGCAGAGATATTGGGGGCTCTGGGGCCAACGTCCTGACTTTC. It specifies CATSRDIGGSGANVLTF.

The V and J genes are TRBV19 and TRBJ1-1; a possible D gene is TRBD1 (6 bases). The CDR3 sequence is 14 residues long. Trimming cost V 7 bases and J 4 bases, with 16 bases left between them. The germline gives CDR1 LNHDA, CDR2 SQIVND (reference sequence). In DNA, the CDR3 is TGTGCCAGTACTACAGGGACGGAGGGCACTGAAGCTTTCTTT. Amino acids: CASTTGTEGTEAFF.

The chain uses TRBV5-1 and TRBJ2-7; D unclear. Germline V gene lookup returns CDR1 SGHRS and CDR2 YFSETQ. Between the trimmed V and J ends, which lost 2 bases and 5 bases, there was a span of 20 bases. This CDR3 region has 16 residues. The CDR3 region is CASSLTQTGLGHEQYF. The CDR3 region has the DNA TGCGCCAGCAGCTTAACCCAGACCGGGTTGGGTCACGAGCAGTACTTC. Variable domain in full (rest from reference TRBV5-1 and TRBJ2-7): KAGVTQTPRYLIKTRGQQVTLSCSPISGHRSVSWYQQTPGQGLQFLFEYFSETQRNKGNFPGRFSGRQFSNSRSEMNVSTLELGDSALYLCASSLTQTGLGHEQYFGPGTRLTVT.

V and J are TRBV7-2 and TRBJ2-3; 10 nucleotides align to TRBD2. The CDR3 contains 13 residues. CDR1 is SGHTA, CDR2 FQGNSA, per germline. With 5 bases clipped from V and 5 bases from J, the junction kept 1 base outside the gene matches. The CDR3 region has the DNA TGTGCCAGCAGCACTAGCGGGAAAGATACGCAGTATTTT. Encoded protein: CASSTSGKDTQYF.

Relative to its sample, this clone is medium-sized. The V call is TRBV11-3, the J call TRBJ2-2; D is ambiguous. Deletions cut 5 bases from V and 4 bases from J, with 17 bases between. Germline CDR1 SGHNT, CDR2 YENEEA. The CDR3 runs 16 residues. The CDR3 loop reads CASSRSGLGFTGELFF. CDR3 nucleotide sequence: TGTGCCAGCAGCCGCTCGGGTCTCGGTTTCACCGGGGAGCTGTTTTTT.

The chain uses TRBV4-1 and TRBJ1-2; maybe TRBD1 (5 bases). Trimming shortened V by 1 base and J by 1 base, and 16 bases separated the two germline ends. Germline CDR1 and CDR2: MGHRA and YSYEKL. The CDR3 loop spans 17 amino acids. CDR3 protein: CASSQVRGREVNYGYTF. The CDR3 DNA reads TGCGCCAGCAGCCAAGTAAGGGGCAGGGAGGTTAACTATGGCTACACCTTC.

The chain recombines TRBV5-1 with TRBJ2-2; possible D gene TRBD2, 5 bases. Germline CDR1 and CDR2: SGHRS and YFSETQ. The CDR3 sequence is 16 residues long. Trimming took 0 bases from V and 5 from J, leaving 14 bases between them. For the CDR3, the DNA is TGCGCCAGCAGCTTGGCCTTAGGAACGGGGACCGGGGAGCTGTTTTTT. Amino acids: CASSLALGTGTGELFF.

The chain carries TRBV11-2 and TRBJ1-6; D gene ambiguous. This CDR3 comprises 15 residues. The V and J ends lost 1 base and 7 bases respectively, with 11 bases between them. The germline CDR1 and CDR2 sequences are SGHAT and FQNNGV. CDR3 in amino acids: CASSLGAAQNSPLHF. The CDR3 DNA follows: TGTGCCAGCAGCTTAGGGGCAGCCCAAAATTCACCCCTCCACTTT.

This chain joins TRBV21-1 and TRBJ2-5; TRBD1 is taken as the D call from the table, unchecked against the DNA. TRBV21-1 is shown as a pseudogene. The CDR3 length is 17 residues. The CDR3 protein is CASSQNGTGRGQETQYF. The DNA of the CDR3 is TGTGCCAGCAGCCAAAACGGGACAGGGAGGGGACAAGAGACCCAGTACTTC.

The chain combines TRBV5-8 with TRBJ1-5; no clear D. CDR1 SGHTS and CDR2 YDEGEE come from the germline V gene. The CDR3 contains 12 residues. With 2 bases removed from V and 9 bases from J, the gap between germline ends came to 9 bases. CDR3 sequence reads: CASSFAQRPQHF. The CDR3 bases are TGTGCCAGCAGCTTTGCACAGCGGCCCCAGCATTTT.

The chain couples TRBV21-1 to TRBJ1-2; the table names TRBD1, a call not compared with the DNA. TRBV21-1 is tagged as a pseudogene. The CDR3 loop spans 21 amino acids. In DNA, the CDR3 is TGTGCCAGCAGCGGGGGGCGAGAGCCCGGGGCCGGGACAGAGCACCTTCGGGGCTACACCTTC. Residues: CASSGGREPGAGTEHLRGYTF.

There are a few counts of this clone. V usage is TRBV6-1 and J usage is TRBJ1-1; D is possibly TRBD1 (6 bases). This CDR3 contains 16 residues. CDR1 is MNHNS, CDR2 SASEGT, per germline. Trimming took off 2 bases at V and 2 bases at J, with 15 bases between the two ends. The CDR3 protein is CASSERAGDRNTEAFF. The CDR3 coding sequence is TGTGCCAGCAGTGAACGGGCAGGGGATAGAAACACTGAAGCTTTCTTT.

This clone has more than one count but fewer than ten. V usage is TRBV7-2 and J usage is TRBJ1-4; the match to TRBD1 covers 10 bases. The germline V gene encodes CDR1 SGHTA and CDR2 FQGNSA. The trim removed 5 bases at V and 8 bases at J, leaving 14 bases unmatched. This CDR3 has 17 amino acids. The CDR3: CASSQRRVGTGEEKLFF. CDR3 coding DNA: TGTGCCAGCAGCCAACGGAGGGTTGGGACAGGGGAAGAAAAACTGTTTTTT.

The V gene is TRBV6-6, the J gene TRBJ2-7; D is ambiguous. The CDR3 has 12 residues. V was clipped by 8 bases and J by 4 bases, with 12 bases between them. From germline, CDR1 is MNHNY and CDR2 SVGAGI (reference sequence). The CDR3 loop reads CASGSQLYEQYF. DNA of the CDR3: TGTGCCAGCGGATCCCAACTTTACGAGCAGTACTTC.

The rearrangement links TRBV7-2 to TRBJ2-3, with TRBD2 matching over 14 bases. The CDR3 runs to 16 residues. Germline V gives CDR1 SGHTA, CDR2 FQGNSA. Trimming took 7 bases from V and 6 from J; bases not matched to a gene: 9. DNA of the CDR3: TGTGCCAGCACCTACGGGACTAGCGGGGGATGGGATACGCAGTATTTT. Its protein product is CASTYGTSGGWDTQYF.

The rearrangement joins TRBV6-5 to TRBJ1-2, with 7 bases identical to TRBD1. The CDR3 extends over 13 amino acids. The J segment lost 5 bases and the V segment lost 6 bases, leaving 6 bases of the junction unmatched. CDR1 and CDR2 (germline): MNHEY, SVGAGI. The CDR3 loop is CASRTPGQYGYTF. The CDR3 nucleotides read TGTGCCAGCAGAACTCCGGGACAGTATGGCTACACCTTC.

The table lists this clone with a few counts. The J gene is TRBJ1-1, the V gene TRBV30; D might be TRBD1 (6 bases). The CDR3 contains 14 residues. The germline V and J ends were trimmed by 7 bases and 1 base, with 16 bases remaining between them. The germline CDR1 and CDR2 sequences are GTSNPN and SVGIG (reference sequence). CDR3 loop: CASNTQGWNTEAFF. The CDR3 region has the DNA TGTGCCTCCAATACACAGGGATGGAACACTGAAGCTTTCTTT.

The chain carries TRBV7-3 and TRBJ1-1; D not resolved. Looked up from germline, CDR1 is SGHTA and CDR2 is FQGTGA. The CDR3 is made up of 13 amino acids. V was trimmed by 2 bases and J by 5 bases, leaving 9 bases between them. The CDR3 DNA reads as TGTGCCAGCAGCTTACTCGTCGAAACTGAAGCTTTCTTT. Translation gives CASSLLVETEAFF.

This rearrangement joins TRBV5-1 to TRBJ1-2; 11 bases line up with TRBD1. Germline-derived CDR1 and CDR2 are SGHRS and YFSETQ. V was pared by 2 bases and J by 6 bases, with 6 bases of the junction left unmatched. The CDR3 has 15 residues. DNA for the CDR3: TGCGCCAGCAGCTTCGGGACAGGGGGTTGGGATGGCTACACCTTC. It is translated as CASSFGTGGWDGYTF.

The V and J genes are TRBV19 and TRBJ1-5; 12 bases align to TRBD1. Per the germline V gene, CDR1 is LNHDA and CDR2 is SQIVND (reference sequence). Trimming at V came to 3 bases and at J to 5 bases, leaving 5 bases not matched to a gene. This CDR3 has 16 residues. The CDR3 spells CASSIGTGGFDQPQHF. The CDR3 nucleotides read TGTGCCAGTAGTATCGGGACAGGGGGCTTCGATCAGCCCCAGCATTTT.

CDR3 DNA: TGTGCCAGTAGTATATCTAGGGGGGATGGTGGCTACACCTTC. It specifies CASSISRGDGGYTF. V is TRBV19 and J is TRBJ1-2; D is possibly TRBD1 (6 bases). The V gene lost 2 bases and the J gene lost 7 bases, with 14 bases spanning the gap. The V gene's germline CDR1 is LNHDA and CDR2 SQIVND (reference sequence). CDR3 length equals 14 residues.